This T cell receptor (beta chain) was recorded in a study of siplizumab effects on memory and regulatory T cells. Findings and limits, study-wide: Alloreactive clones mapping to unstimulated subsets formed only a minor fraction. Naive T cells looked more diverse than memory cells, and they looked like major contributors to the alloresponse. Alloreactive sequences traceable to unstimulated CD4+ memory cells were significantly reduced by siplizumab. Mappable alloreactive CD4+ clones came from Treg cells around 70% of the time on average with siplizumab, against 26.9% in controls.

Germline CDR1 is SGHRS and CDR2 is YFSETQ. The CDR3 extends over 16 amino acids. V gave up 1 base and J gave up 3 bases, with 13 bases separating them. Concerning this clone: Its antigen remains unknown.

Here immunoSEQ multiplex PCR was the method, and the copy in TCRdb shows in-frame clones only, minus some. The data hold some 100,000 clones, with about 92% observed a single time. Sample: Tregs sorted from blood. The receptor's source is a human donor in good health. The genes are TRBV5-1 and TRBJ2-2; the D gene is possibly TRBD2 (6 bases). The DNA of the CDR3 is TGCGCCAGCAGCTTGATAAAGACGGGAGACACCGGGGAGCTGTTTTTT. Encoded protein: CASSLIKTGDTGELFF. Looking up the rest from reference TRBV5-1 and TRBJ2-2 gives the full variable domain: KAGVTQTPRYLIKTRGQQVTLSCSPISGHRSVSWYQQTPGQGLQFLFEYFSETQRNKGNFPGRFSGRQFSNSRSEMNVSTLELGDSALYLCASSLIKTGDTGELFFGEGSRLTVL.